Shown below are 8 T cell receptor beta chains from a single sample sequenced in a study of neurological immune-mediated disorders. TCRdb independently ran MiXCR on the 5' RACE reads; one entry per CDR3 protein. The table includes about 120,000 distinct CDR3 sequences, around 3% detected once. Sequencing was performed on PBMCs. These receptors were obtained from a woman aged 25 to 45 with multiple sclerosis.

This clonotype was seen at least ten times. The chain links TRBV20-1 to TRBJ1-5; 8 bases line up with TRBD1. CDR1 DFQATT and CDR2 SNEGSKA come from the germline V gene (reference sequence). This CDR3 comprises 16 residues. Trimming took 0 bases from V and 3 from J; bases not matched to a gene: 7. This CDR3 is CSAREYGTGPNQPQHF. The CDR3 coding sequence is TGCAGTGCTAGAGAGTATGGGACAGGCCCCAATCAGCCCCAGCATTTT.

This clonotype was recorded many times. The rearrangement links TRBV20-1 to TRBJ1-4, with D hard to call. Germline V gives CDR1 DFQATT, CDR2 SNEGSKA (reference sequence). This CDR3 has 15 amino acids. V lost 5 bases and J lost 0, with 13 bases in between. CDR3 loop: CSAGPRVATNEKLFF. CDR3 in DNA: TGCAGTGCTGGACCCCGGGTCGCAACTAATGAAAAACTGTTTTTT.

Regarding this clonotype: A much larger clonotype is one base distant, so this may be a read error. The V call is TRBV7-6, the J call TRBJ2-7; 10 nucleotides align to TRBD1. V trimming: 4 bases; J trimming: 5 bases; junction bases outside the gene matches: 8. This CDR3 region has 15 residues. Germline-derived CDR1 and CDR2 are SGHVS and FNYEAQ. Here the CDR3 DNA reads TGTGCCAGCAGCTACCCCGGGACAGGGGTCCACGAGCAGTACTTC. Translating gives CASSYPGTGVHEQYF.

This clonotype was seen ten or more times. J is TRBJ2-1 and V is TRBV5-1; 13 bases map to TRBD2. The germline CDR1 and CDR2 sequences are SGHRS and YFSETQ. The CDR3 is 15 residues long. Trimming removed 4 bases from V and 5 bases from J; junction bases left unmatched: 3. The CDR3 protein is CASSDGLAGDNEQFF. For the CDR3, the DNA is TGCGCCAGCAGCGACGGACTAGCGGGAGACAATGAGCAGTTCTTC.

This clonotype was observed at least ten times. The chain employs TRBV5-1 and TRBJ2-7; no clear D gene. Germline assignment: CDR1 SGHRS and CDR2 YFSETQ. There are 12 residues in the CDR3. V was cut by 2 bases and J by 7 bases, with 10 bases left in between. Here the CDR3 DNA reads TGCGCCAGCAGCTTCAGTACTGAGGAGCAGTACTTC. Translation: CASSFSTEEQYF.

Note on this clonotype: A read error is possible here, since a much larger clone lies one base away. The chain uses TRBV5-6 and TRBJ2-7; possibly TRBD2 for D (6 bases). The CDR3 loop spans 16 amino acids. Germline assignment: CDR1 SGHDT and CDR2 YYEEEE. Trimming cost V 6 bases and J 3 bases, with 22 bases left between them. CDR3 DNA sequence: TGTGCCAGCAACTTAACGCCGGGGGAGGCTGGCTACGAGCAGTACTTC. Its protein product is CASNLTPGEAGYEQYF.

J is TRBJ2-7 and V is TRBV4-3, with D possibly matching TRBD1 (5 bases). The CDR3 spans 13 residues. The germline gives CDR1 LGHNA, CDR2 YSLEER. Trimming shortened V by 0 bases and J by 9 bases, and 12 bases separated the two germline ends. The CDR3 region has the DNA TGCGCCAGCAGCCAAGACACAGGTCGGCCGCAGTACTTC. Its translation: CASSQDTGRPQYF.

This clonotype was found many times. For the CDR3, the DNA is TGTGCCAGCAGCTTAGGGACTAGCGGAAAGACCCAGTACTTC. Protein product: CASSLGTSGKTQYF. This chain uses TRBV7-8 with TRBJ2-5, with 10 bases lining up with TRBD2. CDR3 length equals 14 residues. CDR1 is SGHVS and CDR2 is FQNEAQ in the germline V gene. V dropped 1 base and J dropped 6; count of bases not matched to a gene: 2.